The rows below give T cell receptor beta chains drawn from one sample of a study of T-cell reconstitution after alpha-beta-depleted transplantation in children. TCRdb itself ran the PCR reads through MiXCR, one entry per CDR3 protein. Altogether around 200,000 distinct CDR3 sequences are present, roughly a sixth being singletons, with the ten largest covering around 45%. Here the sequenced sample was PBMCs, mostly from graft donor cells, taken 360 days after TCRalphabeta/CD19-depleted stem cell transplant. These receptors all stem from a male patient between 2 and 10 years old who had a stem cell transplant for acute lymphoblastic leukemia, so the T cells may come from the graft donor. Each CDR3 is given with its conserved first and last residue. A D gene is named only where the DNA matches it firmly. Not every row has a clone size; where given, it reads once, few, many or a size class.

V gene	clone size	J gene	D gene	CDR3 protein	CDR3 DNA
TRBV9	-	TRBJ1-5	TRBD1	CASSRQGAGNQPQHF	TGTGCCAGCAGTAGACAGGGTGCCGGCAATCAGCCCCAGCATTTT
TRBV30	few	TRBJ1-3	-	CAWSAPDRLIGNTIYF	TGTGCCTGGAGTGCCCCCGACAGGTTAATTGGAAACACCATATATTTT
TRBV20-1	few	TRBJ1-4	-	CSAAGTENPTNEKLFF	TGCAGTGCTGCCGGGACGGAGAACCCAACTAATGAAAAACTGTTTTTT
TRBV9	-	TRBJ1-1	-	CASSLLGGTEAFF	TGTGCCAGCAGCCTCTTAGGTGGCACTGAAGCTTTCTTT
TRBV6-5	few	TRBJ2-7	TRBD1	CASSYSNPGQGAYEQYF	TGTGCCAGCAGTTACTCGAACCCGGGACAGGGGGCTTACGAGCAGTACTTC
TRBV20-1	many	TRBJ1-6	-	CSAEGSFQGTWGSPLHF	TGCAGTGCTGAGGGGTCCTTTCAGGGAACCTGGGGTTCACCCCTCCACTTT
TRBV7-9	-	TRBJ2-3	-	CASRDTLADTQYF	TGTGCCAGCCGAGACACGCTTGCAGATACGCAATATTTT
TRBV5-1	-	TRBJ2-1	-	CASSPQGGAYNEQFF	TGCGCCAGCAGCCCCCAGGGGGGGGCTTACAATGAGCAGTTCTTC
TRBV3-1	-	TRBJ2-3	-	CASSQTTVSTDTQYF	TGTGCCAGCAGCCAAACGACGGTTAGCACAGATACGCAGTATTTT
TRBV20-1	few	TRBJ2-5	TRBD1	CSANAGTGGLETQYF	TGCAGTGCTAACGCAGGGACAGGGGGCTTGGAGACCCAGTACTTC
TRBV2	few	TRBJ1-2	-	CASSEQPNYGYTF	TGTGCCAGCAGTGAACAGCCCAACTATGGCTACACCTTC
TRBV15	few	TRBJ2-1	-	CATSSTTGWPYNEQFF	TGTGCCACCAGCAGTACCACGGGGTGGCCCTACAATGAGCAGTTCTTC
TRBV12-3/TRBV12-4	-	TRBJ2-1	TRBD2	CASSTTSRSYNEQFF	TGTGCCAGCAGTACGACTAGCCGCTCCTACAATGAGCAGTTCTTC
TRBV19	-	TRBJ2-3	-	CASSIEAGATDTQYF	TGTGCCAGTAGTATAGAGGCAGGGGCCACAGATACGCAGTATTTT
TRBV14	-	TRBJ2-1	-	CASSQDHGWREQFF	TGTGCCAGCAGCCAAGATCATGGTTGGCGTGAGCAGTTCTTC
TRBV13	-	TRBJ1-2	-	CASSYRTGSPFYGYTF	TGTGCCAGCAGCTACCGGACTGGGAGCCCTTTCTATGGCTACACCTTC
TRBV23-1	few	TRBJ2-1	TRBD2	CASSQSEAGTSGNPSGGNEQFF	TGCGCCAGCAGTCAATCGGAGGCGGGGACTAGCGGGAATCCTTCGGGGGGCAATGAGCAGTTCTTC
TRBV25-1	few	TRBJ2-7	-	CASSDGMGRALSYEQYF	TGTGCCAGCAGTGATGGGATGGGCAGGGCACTCTCCTACGAGCAGTACTTC
TRBV12-3/TRBV12-4	-	TRBJ1-1	-	CASSPAGVNTEAFF	TGTGCCAGCAGCCCGGCGGGGGTGAACACTGAAGCTTTCTTT
TRBV6-5	few	TRBJ2-7	TRBD1	CASSYDRGPTYEQYF	TGTGCCAGCAGTTACGACAGGGGGCCTACCTACGAGCAGTACTTC
TRBV20-1	few	TRBJ2-1	TRBD2	CSARSSGGYNEQFF	TGCAGTGCTCGATCTAGCGGGGGGTACAATGAGCAGTTCTTC
TRBV9	-	TRBJ2-1	TRBD2	CASSVDLAGGPRNEQFF	TGTGCCAGCAGCGTAGACTTGGCGGGGGGGCCGAGGAATGAGCAGTTCTTC
TRBV29-1	-	TRBJ2-3	TRBD2	CSVNGRALAYTQYF	TGCAGCGTTAATGGGAGGGCCCTCGCATATACGCAGTATTTT
TRBV7-6	few	TRBJ2-1	-	CASSSRDGTYNEQFF	TGTGCCAGCAGCTCTCGGGACGGAACCTACAATGAGCAGTTCTTC
TRBV28	many	TRBJ1-5	-	CASSFPRYGRGDNQPQHF	TGTGCCAGCAGTTTCCCACGTTACGGCAGGGGCGACAATCAGCCCCAGCATTTT
TRBV5-4	-	TRBJ2-1	-	CASSPNRQGESSYNEQFF	TGTGCCAGCAGTCCGAATCGGCAGGGAGAGAGCTCCTACAATGAGCAGTTCTTC
TRBV29-1	many	TRBJ2-5	-	CSVAVGETQYF	TGCAGCGTTGCGGTGGGAGAGACCCAGTACTTC